A selection of T cell receptor beta chains follows, all from one sample in a study of cytomegalovirus exposure and HLA in healthy donors. Measured with immunoSEQ multiplex PCR; TCRdb has only the in-frame clones, and not every one. The sample shows roughly 140,000 clones, approximately 86% of them seen only once. Sequenced input: PBMCs. These receptors were collected from a man aged 18 to 29 in good health and CMV-seropositive. The CDR3 runs from the conserved cysteine through the conserved F or W. The order of the fields is V gene, D gene, clone size, CDR3 protein. D genes are given only for firm matches. The size entry is marked missing in some rows and otherwise reads once, few, many or a size class.

>TRBV7-9|TRBD1|-
CASSPQGARTEAFF
>TRBV4-2|-|-
CASSQLSSGGRVDYGYTF
>TRBV30|-|few
CAWSGTIWGERGTDTQYF
>TRBV7-9|TRBD1|-
CASSYQPGTGKLSYEQYF
>TRBV11-2|TRBD1|-
CASSFQGQGPYGYTF
>TRBV4-2|-|-
CASSQDLGPSAGNEQFF
>TRBV10-3|TRBD1|-
CAITPGQGGYRAANYGYTF
>TRBV18|TRBD2|-
CASSPSGGRAREQYF
>TRBV7-9|TRBD1|once
CASSLALSGQGVGGYTF
>TRBV27|-|-
CASSTYRVDTQYF
>TRBV27|TRBD1|-
CASRTGVTKNIQYF
>TRBV10-1|-|-
CASSAAGLDTQYF
>TRBV19|TRBD1|few
CASSIGGQPATNEKLFF
>TRBV18|-|-
CASSPPSRVGDTQYF
>TRBV6-6|-|-
CASSGGGHEQYF
>TRBV2|-|-
CASSEGMTGVGEQFF
>TRBV25-1|-|-
CASRTAEGDNSPLHF
>TRBV11-2|TRBD2|-
CASSLEASGSYEQYF
>TRBV10-3|-|-
CAISRMGDSSPLHF
>TRBV5-1|TRBD2|-
CASSLARTSGRPYEQYF
>TRBV5-4|-|few
CASSKRLRVDVNHEQFF
>TRBV7-6|TRBD1|-
CASSLVDRGGLNTEAFF
>TRBV29-1|TRBD1|few
CSVNSGGSLSGNTIYF
>TRBV2|-|-
CASSAGVGAYEQYF
>TRBV11-2|-|-
CASSFGDYEQYF
>TRBV6-5|-|-
CASIGGQETQYF
>TRBV5-1|-|-
CASSFDRNGYTF
>TRBV5-1|-|once
CASSSSGDPNEKLFF
>TRBV7-9|-|-
CASSRQRGGQGGEQYF